The TCR beta chain described here comes from a study of T-cell memory formation after mild COVID-19. One entry per CDR3 protein, called by TCRdb with MiXCR from the 5' RACE reads. Of roughly 300,000 distinct CDR3 sequences in the sample, over 7% are singletons; the top ten hold roughly 22%. The CDR3 has 16 amino acids. V shed 2 bases and J 2 bases; nucleotides not matched to a gene: 3. Per germline, CDR1 MGHRA and CDR2 YSYEKL. V gene TRBV4-1 combines with J gene TRBJ2-5; TRBD2 agrees at 12 bases. The TCR comes from a man between 18 and 29 years old who had mild COVID-19 (a few samples of this study predate the infection). Cell type and time point are not known. The sequenced material came from PBMCs or a T cell subset sorted from them (not recorded which). CDR3 sequence reads: CASSQRLAGDQETQYF. For the CDR3, the DNA is TGCGCCAGCAGCCAAAGACTAGCGGGGGATCAAGAGACCCAGTACTTC.